The 4 T cell receptor beta chains below were found in one sample sequenced in a study of cytomegalovirus exposure and HLA in healthy donors. This PCR relied on a set of 60 Vbeta primers and 13 Jbeta primers. Measured with immunoSEQ multiplex PCR; TCRdb has only the in-frame clones, and not every one. The data show fewer than 250,000 clones, roughly 80% seen once. Input material: PBMCs. These receptors originate from a woman aged 30 to 39 in good health and CMV-seropositive.

The V call is TRBV6-5, the J call TRBJ1-2; D perhaps matches TRBD1 (6 bases). The germline gives CDR1 MNHEY, CDR2 SVGAGI. Trimming left V 0 bases short and J 7 bases short, with 12 bases between. The CDR3 is 14 residues long. The CDR3 DNA follows: TGTGCCAGCAGTTACTCGCCCAGGGGCGGTGGCTACACCTTC. Its protein is CASSYSPRGGGYTF.

V usage is TRBV5-4 and J usage is TRBJ2-5, with 10 bases fitting TRBD1. Trimming at V came to 4 bases and at J to 5 bases, leaving 5 bases not matched to a gene. Per the germline V gene, CDR1 is SGHNT and CDR2 is YYREEE (reference sequence). The CDR3 covers 14 residues. DNA of the CDR3: TGTGCCAGCAGCAAAGGGACAGGGGAGGAGACCCAGTACTTC. Translated: CASSKGTGEETQYF.

This clone was counted a few times. The rearrangement joins TRBV5-4 to TRBJ1-3; D not certain. The CDR3 length is 16 residues. The V and J ends lost 4 bases and 0 bases respectively, with 14 bases between them. CDR1 SGHNT and CDR2 YYREEE come from the germline V gene (reference sequence). The CDR3 sequence is CASSSGPQNSGNTIYF. The CDR3 coding sequence is TGTGCCAGCAGCAGCGGTCCCCAGAACTCTGGAAACACCATATATTTT.

There are a few counts of this clone. The rearrangement joins TRBV4-2 to TRBJ2-1; 12 bases line up with TRBD2. Germline V gives CDR1 LGHNA, CDR2 YNFKEQ. The CDR3 contains 16 residues. V trimming: 6 bases; J trimming: 0 bases; junction bases outside the gene matches: 3. This chain's CDR3 is CASRTSGRISYNEQFF. For the CDR3, the DNA is TGTGCCAGCAGAACTAGCGGGAGGATCTCCTACAATGAGCAGTTCTTC.